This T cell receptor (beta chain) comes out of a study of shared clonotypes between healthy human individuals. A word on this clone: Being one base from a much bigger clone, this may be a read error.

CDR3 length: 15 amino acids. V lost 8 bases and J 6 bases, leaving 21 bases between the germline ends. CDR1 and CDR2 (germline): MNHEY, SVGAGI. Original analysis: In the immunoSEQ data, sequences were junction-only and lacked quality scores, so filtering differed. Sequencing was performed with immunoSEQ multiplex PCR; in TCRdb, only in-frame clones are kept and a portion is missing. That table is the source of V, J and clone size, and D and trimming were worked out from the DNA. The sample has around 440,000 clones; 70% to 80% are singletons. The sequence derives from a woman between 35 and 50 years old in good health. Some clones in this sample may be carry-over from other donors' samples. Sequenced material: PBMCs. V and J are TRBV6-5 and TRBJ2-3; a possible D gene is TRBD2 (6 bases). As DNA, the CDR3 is TGTGCCAGCGGTAAACTAGCACCCCCCTCGGATACGCAGTATTTT. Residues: CASGKLAPPSDTQYF.